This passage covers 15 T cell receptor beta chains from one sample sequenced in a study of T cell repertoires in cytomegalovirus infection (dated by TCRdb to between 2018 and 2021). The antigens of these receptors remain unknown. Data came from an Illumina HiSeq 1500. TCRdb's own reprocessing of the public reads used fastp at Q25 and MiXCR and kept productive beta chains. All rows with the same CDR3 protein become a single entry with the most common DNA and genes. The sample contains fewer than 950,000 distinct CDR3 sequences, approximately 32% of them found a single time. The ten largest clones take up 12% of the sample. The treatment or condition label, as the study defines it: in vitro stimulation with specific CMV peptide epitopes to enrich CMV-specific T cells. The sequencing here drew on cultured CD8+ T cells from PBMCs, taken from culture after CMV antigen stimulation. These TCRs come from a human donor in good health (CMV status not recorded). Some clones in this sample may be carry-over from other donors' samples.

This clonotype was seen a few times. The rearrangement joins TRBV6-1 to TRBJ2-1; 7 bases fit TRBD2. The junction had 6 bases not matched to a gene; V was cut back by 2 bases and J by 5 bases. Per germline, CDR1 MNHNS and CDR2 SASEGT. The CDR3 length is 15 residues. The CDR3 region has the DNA TGTGCCAGCAGTGAATGGGCAGGGAGGGACAATGAGCAGTTCTTC. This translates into CASSEWAGRDNEQFF.

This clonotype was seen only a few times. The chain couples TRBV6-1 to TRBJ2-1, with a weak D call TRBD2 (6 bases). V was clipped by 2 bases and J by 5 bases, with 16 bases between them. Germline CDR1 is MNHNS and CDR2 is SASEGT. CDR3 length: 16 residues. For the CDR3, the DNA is TGTGCCAGCAGTGAATTGGGGGGTCCCCTACACAATGAGCAGTTCTTC. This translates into CASSELGGPLHNEQFF.

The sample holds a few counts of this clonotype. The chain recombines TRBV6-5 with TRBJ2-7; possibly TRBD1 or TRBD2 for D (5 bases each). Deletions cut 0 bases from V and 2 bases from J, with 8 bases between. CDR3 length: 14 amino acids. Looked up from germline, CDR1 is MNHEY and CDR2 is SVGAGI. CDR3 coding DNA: TGTGCCAGCAGTTACTCCGGGGCTACCTACGAGCAGTACTTC. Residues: CASSYSGATYEQYF.

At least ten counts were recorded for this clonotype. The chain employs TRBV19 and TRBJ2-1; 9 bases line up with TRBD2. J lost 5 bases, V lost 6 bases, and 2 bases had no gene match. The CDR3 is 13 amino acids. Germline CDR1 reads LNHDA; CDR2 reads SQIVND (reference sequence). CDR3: CASSLAGHNEQFF. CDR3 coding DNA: TGTGCCAGTAGCCTAGCGGGGCACAATGAGCAGTTCTTC.

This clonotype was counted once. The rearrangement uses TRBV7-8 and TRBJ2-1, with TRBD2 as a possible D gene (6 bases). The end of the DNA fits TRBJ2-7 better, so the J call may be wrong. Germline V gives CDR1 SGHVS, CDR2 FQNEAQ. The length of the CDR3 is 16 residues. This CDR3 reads CASSLDLAGSYNEQYF. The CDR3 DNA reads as TGTGCCAGCAGCTTAGATCTCGCGGGGTCCTACAATGAGCAGTACTTC.

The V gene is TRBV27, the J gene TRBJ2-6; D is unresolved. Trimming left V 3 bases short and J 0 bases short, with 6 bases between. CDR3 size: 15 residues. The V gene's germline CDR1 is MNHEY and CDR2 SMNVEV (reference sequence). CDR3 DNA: TGTGCCAGCAGTTTTGGGCACTCTGGGGCCAACGTCCTGACTTTC. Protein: CASSFGHSGANVLTF. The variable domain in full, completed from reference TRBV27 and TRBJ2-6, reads EAQVTQNPRYLITVTGKKLTVTCSQNMNHEYMSWYRQDPGLGLRQIYYSMNVEVTDKGDVPEGYKVSRKEKRNFPLILESPSPNQTSLYFCASSFGHSGANVLTFGAGSRLTVL.

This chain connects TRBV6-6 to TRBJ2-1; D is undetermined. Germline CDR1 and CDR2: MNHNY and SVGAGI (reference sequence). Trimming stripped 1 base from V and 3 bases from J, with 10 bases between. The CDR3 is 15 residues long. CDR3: CASSYLQSNYNEQFF. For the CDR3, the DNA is TGTGCCAGCAGTTACTTACAGAGTAACTACAATGAGCAGTTCTTC.

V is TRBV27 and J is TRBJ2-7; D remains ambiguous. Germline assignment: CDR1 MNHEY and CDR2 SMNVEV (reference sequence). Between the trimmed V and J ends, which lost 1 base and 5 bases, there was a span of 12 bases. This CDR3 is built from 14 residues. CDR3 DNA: TGTGCCAGCAGTTTATTGCCTGAACCCCACGAGCAGTACTTC. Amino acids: CASSLLPEPHEQYF.

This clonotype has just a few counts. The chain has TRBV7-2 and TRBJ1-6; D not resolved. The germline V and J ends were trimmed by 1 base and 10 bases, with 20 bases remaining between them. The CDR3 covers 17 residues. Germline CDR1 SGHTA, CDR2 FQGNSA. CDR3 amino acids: CASSLEVPPTPRSPLHF. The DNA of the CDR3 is TGTGCCAGCAGCTTAGAGGTCCCCCCTACCCCCAGGTCACCCCTCCACTTT. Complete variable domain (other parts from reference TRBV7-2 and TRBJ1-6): GAGVSQSPSNKVTEKGKDVELRCDPISGHTALYWYRQSLGQGLEFLIYFQGNSAPDKSGLPSDRFSAERTGGSVSTLTIQRTQQEDSAVYLCASSLEVPPTPRSPLHFGNGTRLTVT.

The CDR3 loop reads CASSYSKPGVWTGELFF. CDR3 DNA: TGTGCCAGCAGTTACTCGAAGCCAGGGGTCTGGACCGGGGAGCTGTTTTTT. This chain links TRBV6-5 with TRBJ2-2, with a weak D call TRBD1 (6 bases). V was clipped by 0 bases and J by 5 bases, with 16 bases between them. This CDR3 is built from 17 residues. From germline, CDR1 is MNHEY and CDR2 SVGAGI.

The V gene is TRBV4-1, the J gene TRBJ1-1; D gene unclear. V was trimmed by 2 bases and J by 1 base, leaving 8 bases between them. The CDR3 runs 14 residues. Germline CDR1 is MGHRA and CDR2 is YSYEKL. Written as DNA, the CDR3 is TGCGCCAGCAGCCAATCCCGGGAGAACACTGAAGCTTTCTTT. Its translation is CASSQSRENTEAFF.

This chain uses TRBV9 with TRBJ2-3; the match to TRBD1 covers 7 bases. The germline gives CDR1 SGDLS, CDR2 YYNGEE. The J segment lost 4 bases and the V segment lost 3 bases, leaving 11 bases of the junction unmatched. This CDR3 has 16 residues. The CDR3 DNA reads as TGTGCCAGCAGCGCCCGGACAGGCGGTATGGCAGATACGCAGTATTTT. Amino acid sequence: CASSARTGGMADTQYF. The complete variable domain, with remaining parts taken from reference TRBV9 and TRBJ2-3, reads DSGVTQTPKHLITATGQRVTLRCSPRSGDLSVYWYQQSLDQGLQFLIQYYNGEERAKGNILERFSAQQFPDLHSELNLSSLELGDSALYFCASSARTGGMADTQYFGPGTRLTVL.

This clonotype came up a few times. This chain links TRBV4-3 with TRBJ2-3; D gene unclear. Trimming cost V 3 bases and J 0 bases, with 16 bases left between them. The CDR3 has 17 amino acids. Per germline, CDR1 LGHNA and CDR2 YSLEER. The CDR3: CASSQSMVLSSTDTQYF. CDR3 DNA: TGCGCCAGCAGCCAGTCAATGGTACTGTCTAGCACAGATACGCAGTATTTT.

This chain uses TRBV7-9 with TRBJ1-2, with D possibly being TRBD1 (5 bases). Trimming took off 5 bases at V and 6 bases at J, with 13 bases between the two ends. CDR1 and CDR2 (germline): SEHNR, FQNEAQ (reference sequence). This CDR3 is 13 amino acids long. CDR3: CASSPRQNHGYTF. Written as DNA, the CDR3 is TGTGCCAGCAGCCCGAGACAGAACCATGGCTACACCTTC.

The CDR3, as DNA: TGTGCCAGCAGTTATACGGGACAGGGGGCTAATGGCTACACCTTC. It specifies CASSYTGQGANGYTF. The J gene is TRBJ1-2, the V gene TRBV6-6; 12 bases fit TRBD1. The CDR3 contains 15 residues. The J segment lost 6 bases and the V segment lost 3 bases, leaving 5 bases of the junction unmatched. Per the germline V gene, CDR1 is MNHNY and CDR2 is SVGAGI (reference sequence).